The rows below give T cell receptor beta chains drawn from one sample of a study of blood T cell repertoires in COVID-19. The assay was immunoSEQ multiplex PCR, and TCRdb's table has in-frame clones only and misses some. The sample holds 150,000 to 200,000 clones, 83% seen once. Sequenced sample: peripheral blood. The receptors originated from a woman in her seventies with COVID-19, enrolled during active disease. Both conserved end residues are part of each CDR3. A D gene is named only where the DNA matches it firmly. Not every row has a clone size; where given, it reads once, few, many or a size class.

d_call,v_call,j_call,clone_size,cdr3_nt,cdr3_aa
TRBD1,TRBV7-2,TRBJ2-5,-,TGTGCCAGCAGCACCGGATCAGGGGGCTTGGAGACCCAGTACTTC,CASSTGSGGLETQYF
TRBD2,TRBV4-2,TRBJ2-5,-,TGTGCCAGCAGCCAAGTTTCGGGAGGGCAAGAGACCCAGTACTTC,CASSQVSGGQETQYF
-,TRBV15,TRBJ1-1,-,TGTGCCACCAGCAGAGACGGGACACCATCTGAAGCTTTCTTT,CATSRDGTPSEAFF
TRBD2,TRBV4-1,TRBJ2-7,-,TGCGCCAGCAGCCGCCCAAACGGGCGGGAGGCTCTCGAGCAGTACTTC,CASSRPNGREALEQYF
TRBD1,TRBV7-3,TRBJ2-5,-,TGTGCCAGCAGTCGGACAGGGCAGGGCGAGACCCAGTACTTC,CASSRTGQGETQYF
-,TRBV7-2,TRBJ2-5,-,TGTGCCAGCGAGGAGCAAGAGACCCAGTACTTC,CASEEQETQYF
-,TRBV7-8,TRBJ1-5,-,TGTGCCAGCAGCTTAGAAACAGGGCGCAATCAGCCCCAGCATTTT,CASSLETGRNQPQHF
TRBD2,TRBV19,TRBJ2-3,-,TGTGCCAGTAGTATTGTGTCGGGAGGGAGCACAGATACGCAGTATTTT,CASSIVSGGSTDTQYF
-,TRBV5-4,TRBJ2-1,-,TGTGCCAGCAGCTTGTCGCTGGGGGGATACAATGAGCAGTTCTTC,CASSLSLGGYNEQFF
-,TRBV19,TRBJ1-2,-,TGTGCCAGTAGTATGCGCGGGGCCCCTCTCTATGGCTACACCTTC,CASSMRGAPLYGYTF
TRBD2,TRBV4-3,TRBJ2-3,-,TGCGCCAGCAGCCCCCCGACTAGCTCTACGCAGTATTTT,CASSPPTSSTQYF
-,TRBV2,TRBJ1-5,-,TGTGCCAGCAGGCCCCAGGGAGGCGGCAATCAGCCCCAGCATTTT,CASRPQGGGNQPQHF
TRBD1,TRBV3-1/TRBV3-2,TRBJ1-1,-,TGTGCCAGCAGCCGGATGACAGGGTTCACTGAAGCTTTCTTT,CASSRMTGFTEAFF
-,TRBV3-1/TRBV3-2,TRBJ1-3,-,TGTGCCAGCAGTCTCTCTGGAAACACCATATATTTT,CASSLSGNTIYF
TRBD1,TRBV6-6,TRBJ2-1,-,TGTGCCAGCAGTTACAGGACAGGGAGCCTGAATGAGCAGTTCTTC,CASSYRTGSLNEQFF
TRBD2,TRBV3-1/TRBV3-2,TRBJ2-1,-,TGTGCCAGCAGCCAAGATCGGGGGGAGATCTACAATGAGCAGTTCTTC,CASSQDRGEIYNEQFF
-,TRBV28,TRBJ2-5,once,TGTGCCAGCAGTTCTGGGGCACAGGGATTCGAAGAGACCCAGTACTTC,CASSSGAQGFEETQYF
-,TRBV15,TRBJ2-7,-,TGTGCCACCAGCAGTCCCGGGAGCTCCTACGAGCAGTACTTC,CATSSPGSSYEQYF
-,TRBV2,TRBJ1-5,-,TGTGCCAGCAGTGAGGAGGGCAATCAGCCCCAGCATTTT,CASSEEGNQPQHF
-,TRBV5-1,TRBJ1-2,-,TGCGCCAGCAGCCTATCGGACAGCCTCTATGGCTACACCTTC,CASSLSDSLYGYTF
TRBD1,TRBV6-6,TRBJ1-5,-,TGTGCCAGCAGTTACTCCGGGACAGTGAATCAGCCCCAGCATTTT,CASSYSGTVNQPQHF
TRBD1,TRBV5-1,TRBJ1-2,few,TGCGCCAGCAGCTTGGGCAGGGGGCCCTATGGCTACACCTTC,CASSLGRGPYGYTF
-,TRBV11-3,TRBJ1-1,-,TGTGCCAGCAGCTCGGAGACGAACACTGAAGCTTTCTTT,CASSSETNTEAFF
-,TRBV9,TRBJ2-1,-,TGTGCCAGCAGCGTGGGGCCGGGCAATGAGCAGTTCTTC,CASSVGPGNEQFF
TRBD1,TRBV19,TRBJ1-6,-,TGTGCCAGTAGCCCACACCTAGGACAGGGCGCACCCCTCCACTTT,CASSPHLGQGAPLHF
TRBD2,TRBV7-8,TRBJ2-7,once,TGTGCCAGCATGGGACTAGACCCTTACGAGCAGTACTTC,CASMGLDPYEQYF
TRBD2,TRBV19,TRBJ2-1,-,TGTGCCAGTAGGAGCTTAGCGGGAGGGAATAATGAGCAGTTCTTC,CASRSLAGGNNEQFF
TRBD2,TRBV4-1,TRBJ2-2,many,TGCGCCAGCAGCCATGGACAGCTTAGCGGGATCACCGGGGAGCTGTTTTTT,CASSHGQLSGITGELFF
TRBD1,TRBV28,TRBJ1-5,-,TGTGCCAGCAGAGGGGGCGCCAATCAGCCCCAGCATTTT,CASRGGANQPQHF
TRBD1,TRBV3-1/TRBV3-2,TRBJ1-4,-,TGTGCCAGCAGTCACGACAGGGCGACTAATGAAAAACTGTTTTTT,CASSHDRATNEKLFF
TRBD2,TRBV5-1,TRBJ2-1,-,TGCGCCAGCAGCCCCCCACTAGCGGGAGATTCAGGTGAGCAGTTCTTC,CASSPPLAGDSGEQFF
-,TRBV28,TRBJ1-1,-,TGTGCCAGCAGTTTAAAGGGGTGGACTGAAGCTTTCTTT,CASSLKGWTEAFF
TRBD2,TRBV6-2/TRBV6-3,TRBJ2-7,-,TGTGCCAGCAGTTCCCCCGTAGCGGGATACGAGCAGTACTTC,CASSSPVAGYEQYF
-,TRBV19,TRBJ1-3,-,TGTGCCAGTAGTCCGGACAGACTCTGGAAACACCATATATTT,CASSPDRLWKHHIF
-,TRBV28,TRBJ1-1,once,TGTGCCAGCAGTTGGCCGCGGATGAACACTGAAGCTTTCTTT,CASSWPRMNTEAFF
-,TRBV6-2/TRBV6-3,TRBJ2-3,-,TGTGCCAGCAGTTACTATGGGAGGCCCACAGATACGCAGTATTTT,CASSYYGRPTDTQYF
-,TRBV30,TRBJ1-3,-,TGTGCCTGGAGTGTCGGGGTCTCTGGAAACACCATATATTTT,CAWSVGVSGNTIYF
-,TRBV11-2,TRBJ1-4,-,TGTGCCAGCAGCTCTCCCCGGGAAGGGGAAAAACTGTTTTTT,CASSSPREGEKLFF
-,TRBV6-2/TRBV6-3,TRBJ1-2,-,TGTGCCAGCAGTTACAGTGCAGGCCCTATCTATGGCTACACCTTC,CASSYSAGPIYGYTF
TRBD1,TRBV27,TRBJ1-2,-,TGTGCCAGCTCACTGTTGGCGACAGGGACTCAGGGCTACACCTTC,CASSLLATGTQGYTF
TRBD1,TRBV7-2,TRBJ2-7,-,TGTGCCAGCAGCTCCGTAGCGGACAGGGACTACGAGCAGTACTTC,CASSSVADRDYEQYF
-,TRBV7-8,TRBJ2-3,-,TGTGCCAGCAGCCCAACAGATACGCAGTATTTT,CASSPTDTQYF
TRBD2,TRBV27,TRBJ2-4,-,TGTGCCAGCAGTTTATTGGGGGGAGGGCGCAAAAACATTCAGTACTTC,CASSLLGGGRKNIQYF
TRBD2,TRBV28,TRBJ2-1,-,TGTGCCAGCGCCGGTCGGGAGGCTCCCTACAATGAGCAGTTCTTC,CASAGREAPYNEQFF
-,TRBV27,TRBJ2-7,-,TGTGCCAGCTGGGGCGGCTCCTACGAGCAGTACTTC,CASWGGSYEQYF
-,TRBV5-4,TRBJ1-4,once,TGTGCCAGCAGCCCCGGACAGTCCATTGTCTGTGAAAAACTGTTTTTT,CASSPGQSIVCEKLFF
TRBD2,TRBV19,TRBJ2-7,-,TGTGCCAGTAGTACAGCGGGAGGCCCCGGCTACGAGCAGTACTTC,CASSTAGGPGYEQYF
-,TRBV7-2,TRBJ2-6,-,TGTGCCAGCAGCCTACGGTTCTCTGGGGCCAACGTCCTGACTTTC,CASSLRFSGANVLTF
TRBD2,TRBV7-9,TRBJ2-1,-,TGTGCCAGCAGCTCGGGACTAGCGGGAGTTGATGAGCAGTTCTTC,CASSSGLAGVDEQFF
TRBD1,TRBV6-9,TRBJ1-5,-,TGTGCCAGGAGGTACCAGGGGGCCACAGGTCAGCCCCAGCATTTT,CARRYQGATGQPQHF
-,TRBV28,TRBJ2-1,-,TGTGCCAGCAGTCGGAGGAATGAGCAGTTCTTC,CASSRRNEQFF
TRBD2,TRBV27,TRBJ2-5,-,TGTGCCAGCAGTCTAGCGGGAGTCGGTGAGACCCAGTACTTC,CASSLAGVGETQYF
TRBD2,TRBV7-2,TRBJ2-7,-,TGTGCCAGCAGCCTTCGGGGGGGAGGGAACTCCTACGAGCAGTACTTC,CASSLRGGGNSYEQYF
TRBD2,TRBV28,TRBJ2-2,-,TGTGCCAGCAGTGTAGCGGGAGTGAACACCGGGGAGCTGTTTTTT,CASSVAGVNTGELFF
-,TRBV18,TRBJ1-5,few,TGTGCCAGCTCACCAGGACAGTCTAAAACTCAGCCCCAGCATTTT,CASSPGQSKTQPQHF
-,TRBV7-8,TRBJ2-7,-,TGTGCCAGCAGCTTAGGCCAGGGGATTGACGAGCAGTACTTC,CASSLGQGIDEQYF
TRBD1,TRBV6-5,TRBJ2-7,-,TGTGCCAGCAGATACCAGGGGGCCACCTACGAGCAGTACTTC,CASRYQGATYEQYF